This TCR beta chain came from a study of T-cell reconstitution after alpha-beta-depleted transplantation in children. Researchers prepared the TCRbeta library using unique molecular identifiers, the study reports. TCRdb passed the PCR reads through MiXCR, listing each CDR3 protein once. Among about 460,000 distinct CDR3 sequences listed, about 10% were seen once. The CDR3 length is 16 residues. Germline CDR1 is SGHRS and CDR2 is YFSETQ. The junction had 8 bases not matched to a gene; V was cut back by 2 bases and J by 3 bases. This clonotype was obtained from a female patient between 2 and 15 years old who had a stem cell transplant for aplastic anemia, so the T cells may come from the graft donor. The sequencing used PBMCs, mostly from graft donor cells, collected 180 days after TCRalphabeta/CD19-depleted stem cell transplant. The chain recombines TRBV5-1 with TRBJ1-3; 7 bases are shared with TRBD1. Written as DNA, the CDR3 is TGCGCCAGCAGCTTCCGCGACACAGGGGATGGAAACACCATATATTTT. It is translated as CASSFRDTGDGNTIYF.